This is a list of T cell receptor beta chains from one sample in a study of shared clonotypes between healthy human individuals. Some clones are missing from TCRdb's copy, which holds only in-frame ones; the method was immunoSEQ multiplex PCR. The data hold about 2 million clones, with over 85% observed a single time. Sequencing was done on a sample of naive CD8+ T cells sorted from blood. These receptors were collected from a man younger than 30 in good health. CDR3s include the opening cysteine and the closing phenylalanine or tryptophan. The order of the fields is V gene, clone size, J gene, D gene, CDR3 protein, CDR3 DNA. The D gene is left open where the match is weak. Rows give clone size only sometimes, using once, few, many, or a class for an expanded clone.

v_call: TRBV5-4
clone_size: NA
j_call: TRBJ2-5
d_call: NA
cdr3_aa: CASSYDSQETQYF
cdr3_nt: TGTGCCAGCAGCTACGACAGCCAAGAGACCCAGTACTTC

v_call: TRBV28
clone_size: NA
j_call: TRBJ2-7
d_call: NA
cdr3_aa: CASSLSLLRGDEQYF
cdr3_nt: TGTGCCAGCAGTTTATCTTTACTACGCGGGGACGAGCAGTACTTC

v_call: TRBV5-4
clone_size: once
j_call: TRBJ2-7
d_call: NA
cdr3_aa: CASSLQGAEQYF
cdr3_nt: TGTGCCAGCAGTTTACAGGGTGCCGAGCAGTACTTC

v_call: TRBV6-5
clone_size: NA
j_call: TRBJ2-7
d_call: NA
cdr3_aa: CASSLPGTYEQYF
cdr3_nt: TGTGCCAGCAGCCTACCTGGCACTTACGAGCAGTACTTC

v_call: TRBV5-4
clone_size: NA
j_call: TRBJ2-2
d_call: TRBD2
cdr3_aa: CASSLSSGGEGTGELFF
cdr3_nt: TGTGCCAGCAGCTTGTCTAGCGGGGGTGAGGGCACCGGGGAGCTGTTTTTT

v_call: TRBV4-1
clone_size: NA
j_call: TRBJ1-1
d_call: TRBD1
cdr3_aa: CASSQDTGTGNTEAFF
cdr3_nt: TGCGCCAGCAGCCAAGACACCGGGACAGGGAACACTGAAGCTTTCTTT

v_call: TRBV29-1
clone_size: NA
j_call: TRBJ2-1
d_call: TRBD2
cdr3_aa: CSVVPIAGGLETLYNEQFF
cdr3_nt: TGCAGCGTTGTACCTATAGCGGGGGGTCTCGAAACCCTCTACAATGAGCAGTTCTTC

v_call: TRBV5-4
clone_size: NA
j_call: TRBJ2-7
d_call: NA
cdr3_aa: CASSLDGLQYF
cdr3_nt: TGTGCCAGCAGCCTCGATGGGTTGCAGTACTTC

v_call: TRBV6-7
clone_size: NA
j_call: TRBJ1-2
d_call: NA
cdr3_aa: CASSRRAPDYGYTF
cdr3_nt: TGTGCCAGCAGCCGCAGGGCCCCTGACTATGGCTACACCTTC

v_call: TRBV6-1
clone_size: NA
j_call: TRBJ2-7
d_call: TRBD1
cdr3_aa: CASSDSFTGAFSYEQYF
cdr3_nt: TGTGCCAGCAGTGATTCATTTACAGGGGCCTTTTCATACGAGCAGTACTTC

v_call: TRBV13
clone_size: NA
j_call: TRBJ2-3
d_call: TRBD2
cdr3_aa: CASSSLERESTDTQYF
cdr3_nt: TGTGCCAGCAGCTCCCTTGAGCGGGAGAGCACAGATACGCAGTATTTT

v_call: TRBV7-8
clone_size: NA
j_call: TRBJ1-5
d_call: NA
cdr3_aa: CASSLEYMGGELGYSNQPQHF
cdr3_nt: TGTGCCAGCAGCTTAGAGTATATGGGCGGGGAGCTCGGATATAGCAATCAGCCCCAGCATTTT

v_call: TRBV10-1
clone_size: NA
j_call: TRBJ2-7
d_call: TRBD1
cdr3_aa: CASSETGGAEEQYF
cdr3_nt: TGCGCCAGCAGTGAGACAGGGGGCGCGGAGGAGCAGTACTTC

v_call: TRBV2
clone_size: NA
j_call: TRBJ1-1
d_call: NA
cdr3_aa: CASSIVRNTEAFF
cdr3_nt: TGTGCCAGCAGTATCGTCAGGAACACTGAAGCTTTCTTT

v_call: TRBV19
clone_size: once
j_call: TRBJ2-7
d_call: NA
cdr3_aa: CASSSLRESYEQYF
cdr3_nt: TGTGCCAGTAGTTCACTCAGGGAGAGTTACGAGCAGTACTTC

v_call: TRBV13
clone_size: NA
j_call: TRBJ2-1
d_call: TRBD2
cdr3_aa: CASSSVRLAGAYNEQFF
cdr3_nt: TGTGCCAGCAGCTCCGTACGACTAGCGGGGGCGTACAATGAGCAGTTCTTC

v_call: TRBV11-2
clone_size: NA
j_call: TRBJ2-7
d_call: NA
cdr3_aa: CASSFGGNYEQYF
cdr3_nt: TGTGCCAGCAGCTTTGGAGGTAACTACGAGCAGTACTTC

v_call: TRBV5-6
clone_size: NA
j_call: TRBJ1-6
d_call: TRBD1
cdr3_aa: CASSLTGEYNSPLHF
cdr3_nt: TGTGCCAGCAGCTTGACAGGGGAGTATAATTCACCCCTCCACTTT

v_call: TRBV13
clone_size: NA
j_call: TRBJ1-4
d_call: TRBD1
cdr3_aa: CASSFSTGETPEKLFF
cdr3_nt: TGTGCCAGCAGCTTCTCGACAGGGGAGACTCCTGAAAAACTGTTTTTT

v_call: TRBV11-2
clone_size: NA
j_call: TRBJ2-1
d_call: TRBD1
cdr3_aa: CASGQGPLEGYNEQFF
cdr3_nt: TGTGCCAGCGGACAGGGGCCCCTGGAGGGCTACAATGAGCAGTTCTTC

v_call: TRBV7-9
clone_size: once
j_call: TRBJ1-4
d_call: NA
cdr3_aa: CASSSPGQGFEKLFF
cdr3_nt: TGTGCCAGCAGCTCACCGGGACAAGGCTTTGAAAAACTGTTTTTT

v_call: TRBV5-1
clone_size: NA
j_call: TRBJ2-2
d_call: TRBD2
cdr3_aa: CASTSGRMYTGELFF
cdr3_nt: TGCGCCAGCACTAGCGGGAGAATGTACACCGGGGAGCTGTTTTTT

v_call: TRBV5-8
clone_size: NA
j_call: TRBJ1-6
d_call: NA
cdr3_aa: CASSPYFDSPLHF
cdr3_nt: TGTGCCAGCAGCCCATACTTCGATTCACCCCTCCACTTT

v_call: TRBV13
clone_size: NA
j_call: TRBJ2-2
d_call: TRBD1
cdr3_aa: CASSLARDSDTGELFF
cdr3_nt: TGTGCCAGCAGCTTGGCCCGGGACAGTGATACCGGGGAGCTGTTTTTT

v_call: TRBV7-8
clone_size: NA
j_call: TRBJ2-3
d_call: TRBD1
cdr3_aa: CASSHDPGQGAADTQYF
cdr3_nt: TGTGCCAGCAGCCACGACCCAGGACAGGGGGCAGCAGATACGCAGTATTTT

v_call: TRBV4-1
clone_size: NA
j_call: TRBJ2-2
d_call: NA
cdr3_aa: CASSPGTAGTGELFF
cdr3_nt: TGCGCCAGCAGCCCGGGAACAGCTGGTACCGGGGAGCTGTTTTTT

v_call: TRBV27
clone_size: NA
j_call: TRBJ1-5
d_call: NA
cdr3_aa: CASSLGGFQPQHF
cdr3_nt: TGTGCCAGCAGTTTAGGAGGGTTTCAGCCCCAGCATTTT

v_call: TRBV29-1
clone_size: NA
j_call: TRBJ2-1
d_call: NA
cdr3_aa: CSVELVGTYNEQFF
cdr3_nt: TGCAGCGTTGAATTGGTAGGAACCTACAATGAGCAGTTCTTC

v_call: TRBV6-5
clone_size: NA
j_call: TRBJ2-6
d_call: NA
cdr3_aa: CASSSFWGVGANVLTF
cdr3_nt: TGTGCCAGCAGTTCTTTTTGGGGGGTTGGGGCCAACGTCCTGACTTTC

v_call: TRBV19
clone_size: NA
j_call: TRBJ2-5
d_call: NA
cdr3_aa: CASSPSPATSDQETQYF
cdr3_nt: TGTGCCAGTAGTCCGTCCCCCGCGACTAGTGACCAAGAGACCCAGTACTTC

v_call: TRBV7-9
clone_size: few
j_call: TRBJ2-3
d_call: TRBD2
cdr3_aa: CASSLASGGPDTQYF
cdr3_nt: TGTGCCAGCAGCTTAGCTAGCGGGGGGCCAGATACGCAGTATTTT

v_call: TRBV7-7
clone_size: once
j_call: TRBJ2-3
d_call: TRBD2
cdr3_aa: CASSPTLAAHTDTQYF
cdr3_nt: TGTGCTAGCAGCCCGACACTAGCGGCTCACACAGATACGCAGTATTTT

v_call: TRBV15
clone_size: NA
j_call: TRBJ2-6
d_call: TRBD1
cdr3_aa: CATSSRTGVESNVLTF
cdr3_nt: TGTGCCACCAGCAGTCGTACAGGGGTGGAATCCAACGTCCTGACTTTC

v_call: TRBV4-3
clone_size: NA
j_call: TRBJ2-2
d_call: TRBD2
cdr3_aa: CASSQVGEGTGELFF
cdr3_nt: TGCGCCAGCAGCCAAGTCGGGGAGGGCACCGGGGAGCTGTTTTTT

v_call: TRBV6-5
clone_size: NA
j_call: TRBJ2-2
d_call: NA
cdr3_aa: CASSPGGYTGELFF
cdr3_nt: TGTGCCAGCTCTCCAGGCGGGTACACCGGGGAGCTGTTTTTT

v_call: TRBV7-9
clone_size: NA
j_call: TRBJ1-2
d_call: NA
cdr3_aa: CASSPQTGQTSLNYGYTF
cdr3_nt: TGTGCCAGCAGCCCGCAGACCGGACAGACATCGTTAAACTATGGCTACACCTTC

v_call: TRBV18
clone_size: NA
j_call: TRBJ1-2
d_call: TRBD1
cdr3_aa: CASSPDRVWYGYTF
cdr3_nt: TGTGCCAGCTCACCGGACAGGGTGTGGTATGGCTACACCTTC

v_call: TRBV6-5
clone_size: NA
j_call: TRBJ2-7
d_call: TRBD2
cdr3_aa: CASSSFGGGYEQYF
cdr3_nt: TGTGCCAGCAGTTCTTTCGGGGGAGGGTACGAGCAGTACTTC

v_call: TRBV4-1
clone_size: NA
j_call: TRBJ2-3
d_call: TRBD1
cdr3_aa: CASSLDRYTDTQYF
cdr3_nt: TGCGCCAGCAGCCTGGACAGGTATACAGATACGCAGTATTTT

v_call: TRBV7-9
clone_size: NA
j_call: TRBJ2-5
d_call: TRBD2
cdr3_aa: CASSLPRLAEDQETQYF
cdr3_nt: TGTGCCAGCAGCTTGCCAAGACTAGCGGAGGACCAAGAGACCCAGTACTTC

v_call: TRBV7-2
clone_size: NA
j_call: TRBJ2-7
d_call: NA
cdr3_aa: CASSYGTHGSYEQYF
cdr3_nt: TGTGCCAGCAGTTACGGGACTCACGGCTCCTACGAGCAGTACTTC

v_call: TRBV4-3
clone_size: NA
j_call: TRBJ1-2
d_call: NA
cdr3_aa: CASSQERGFYGYTF
cdr3_nt: TGCGCCAGCAGCCAAGAAAGGGGCTTCTATGGCTACACCTTC

v_call: TRBV7-2
clone_size: once
j_call: TRBJ2-3
d_call: NA
cdr3_aa: CASSLAGPDTQYF
cdr3_nt: TGTGCCAGCAGCTTAGCGGGCCCAGATACGCAGTATTTT

v_call: TRBV7-9
clone_size: NA
j_call: TRBJ1-1
d_call: TRBD1
cdr3_aa: CASSFDRGELVF
cdr3_nt: TGTGCCAGCAGCTTCGACAGGGGAGAATTAGTGTTT

v_call: TRBV28
clone_size: NA
j_call: TRBJ1-2
d_call: NA
cdr3_aa: CASSDAGQGFGYTF
cdr3_nt: TGTGCCAGCAGTGACGCAGGGCAGGGTTTTGGCTACACCTTC

v_call: TRBV15
clone_size: NA
j_call: TRBJ2-7
d_call: TRBD2
cdr3_aa: CATSSMGGWREVSYEQYF
cdr3_nt: TGTGCCACCAGCAGCATGGGTGGTTGGCGGGAGGTATCCTACGAGCAGTACTTC

v_call: TRBV13
clone_size: NA
j_call: TRBJ2-3
d_call: NA
cdr3_aa: CASSLGAGPGTDTQYF
cdr3_nt: TGTGCCAGCAGCTTAGGGGCAGGGCCTGGCACAGATACGCAGTATTTT

v_call: TRBV6-5
clone_size: NA
j_call: TRBJ1-2
d_call: TRBD1
cdr3_aa: CASSPGGTVWGYTF
cdr3_nt: TGTGCCAGCAGCCCAGGGGGAACCGTCTGGGGCTACACCTTC

v_call: TRBV5-4
clone_size: NA
j_call: TRBJ2-1
d_call: NA
cdr3_aa: CASSQHYNEQFF
cdr3_nt: TGTGCCAGCAGCCAACACTACAATGAGCAGTTCTTC

v_call: TRBV29-1
clone_size: once
j_call: TRBJ2-7
d_call: TRBD2
cdr3_aa: CSVVVLAELEQYF
cdr3_nt: TGCAGCGTTGTGGTACTAGCGGAACTCGAGCAGTACTTC

v_call: TRBV11-2
clone_size: NA
j_call: TRBJ1-6
d_call: TRBD1
cdr3_aa: CASSLETTGFNSPLHF
cdr3_nt: TGTGCCAGCAGCTTAGAAACGACAGGGTTCAATTCACCCCTCCACTTT

v_call: TRBV28
clone_size: NA
j_call: TRBJ2-7
d_call: NA
cdr3_aa: CASSSSMRFWEQYF
cdr3_nt: TGTGCCAGCAGTTCCAGCATGCGTTTCTGGGAGCAGTACTTC

v_call: TRBV5-4
clone_size: NA
j_call: TRBJ2-3
d_call: NA
cdr3_aa: CASSSGSTPDTQYF
cdr3_nt: TGTGCCAGCAGCTCCGGCTCGACTCCAGATACGCAGTATTTT